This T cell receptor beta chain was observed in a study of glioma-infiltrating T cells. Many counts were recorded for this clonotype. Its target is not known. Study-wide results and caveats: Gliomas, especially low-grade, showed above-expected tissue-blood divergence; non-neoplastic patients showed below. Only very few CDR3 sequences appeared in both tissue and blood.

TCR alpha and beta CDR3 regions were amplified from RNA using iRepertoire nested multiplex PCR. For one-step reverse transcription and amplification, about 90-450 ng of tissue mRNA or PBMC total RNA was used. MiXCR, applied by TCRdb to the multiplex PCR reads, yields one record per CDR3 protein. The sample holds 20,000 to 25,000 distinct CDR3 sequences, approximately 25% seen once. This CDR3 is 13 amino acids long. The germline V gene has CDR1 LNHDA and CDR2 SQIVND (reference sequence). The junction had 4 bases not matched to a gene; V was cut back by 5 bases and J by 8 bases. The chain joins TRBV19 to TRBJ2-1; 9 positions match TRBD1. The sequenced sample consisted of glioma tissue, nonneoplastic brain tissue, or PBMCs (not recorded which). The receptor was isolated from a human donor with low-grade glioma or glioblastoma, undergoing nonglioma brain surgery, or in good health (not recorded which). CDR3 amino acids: CASSWDRVDEQFF. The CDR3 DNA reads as TGTGCCAGTAGTTGGGACAGGGTCGATGAGCAGTTCTTC.